The next 5 T cell receptor beta chains were all read from a single sample in a study of regulatory T cells in long-lasting Graves disease. Libraries of TCR beta came from iRepertoire HTBI primers plus Arm-PCR of CDR3 regions. TCRdb re-called the multiplex PCR reads with MiXCR, one entry per CDR3 protein. The data show about 470,000 distinct CDR3 sequences, 14% to 15% seen once. Time point noted: newly diagnosed GD, antithyroid drugs for less than 3 months. After RNA was extracted from PBMCs, the TCR library was made from it. The same sample was also studied in work on T cells in Graves' hyperthyroidism and ophthalmopathy.

Sequences were derived from peripheral blood mononuclear cells (PBMCs), sampled at new diagnosis, from a patient treated with antithyroid drugs. These receptors all stem from a woman younger than 45 with Graves disease.

This clonotype was picked up many times. In DNA form, the CDR3 reads TGTGCCACCAGAAAGGGGGGAAACACTGAAGCTTTCTTT. Its translation is CATRKGGNTEAFF. The chain has TRBV24-1 and TRBJ1-1; D is perhaps TRBD1 (6 bases). Germline V gene data show CDR1 as KGHDR and CDR2 as SFDVKD. This CDR3 is built from 13 residues. V was shortened by 7 bases and J by 2 bases, with 10 bases between the two germline ends.

This clonotype showed up many times. The chain couples TRBV12-3 or TRBV12-4 to TRBJ2-1; 8 nucleotides match TRBD2. CDR3 size: 14 residues. Losses at the gene ends were 6 bases for V and 6 bases for J; bases not matched to a gene: 7. The CDR3 DNA sequence: TGTGCCAGCAGGGCTAGCGGGTCTGGCAATGAGCAGTTCTTC. Amino acids: CASRASGSGNEQFF.

This clonotype came up a few times. The chain employs TRBV5-4 and TRBJ1-1, with D perhaps TRBD1 (6 bases). Trimming removed 0 bases from V and 3 bases from J, with 12 bases in between. The germline V gene has CDR1 SGHNT and CDR2 YYREEE (reference sequence). This CDR3 contains 15 residues. The DNA for the CDR3 is TGTGCCAGCAGCTTGGTCGGAGGGGGGGACACTGAAGCTTTCTTT. It translates to CASSLVGGGDTEAFF.

The chain couples TRBV24-1 to TRBJ2-3; D not resolved. Trimming shortened V by 4 bases and J by 1 base, and 11 bases separated the two germline ends. There are 15 residues in the CDR3. Germline V CDR1 and CDR2: KGHDR, SFDVKD. CDR3 sequence: CATSDTSTGTDTQYF. The CDR3 coding sequence is TGTGCCACCAGTGACACCTCAACAGGCACAGATACGCAGTATTTT.

The CDR3 nucleotides are TGTGCCAGCGGGGGGCTAGCGGGAGGTAGTTCCTACAATGAGCAGTACTTC. This encodes CASGGLAGGSSYNEQYF. The chain has TRBV6-2 or TRBV6-3 and TRBJ2-7, with 11 bases lining up with TRBD2. Trimming took 8 bases from V and 7 from J; bases not matched to a gene: 19. Germline V gene sequence: CDR1 MNHEY, CDR2 SVGEGT. The CDR3 has 17 residues.